The present T cell receptor (beta chain) was sequenced within a study of Ad26.COV2.S vaccination and SARS-CoV-2 variants. About the research overall: Among those in the COV1001 Ad26.COV2.S trial arm was the donor. Notes on the study in general: Vaccine and placebo recipients had comparable breadth of non-spike TCRs. It was reported that spike-specific CD8+ and CD4+ T cell responses were substantially broad after vaccination.

Sequencing used immunoSEQ multiplex PCR; TCRdb keeps in-frame clones, though not all of them. This table has 330,000 or so clones, almost 90% appearing once. Treatment defined: over 15 received Ad26.COV2.S at low or high dose, single or two shots; roughly five received placebo; per-sample allocation not given. Sampling occurred on day 63 after the first vaccine or placebo injection. Concerning this clone: Its specificity is not known.

CDR1 and CDR2 from the germline V gene are SGHRS and YFSETQ. The V end was cut by 2 bases, the J end by 4 bases, with 12 bases between. The CDR3 is made up of 15 amino acids. The chain couples TRBV5-1 to TRBJ1-4, with D possibly TRBD1 on 5 matching bases. This receptor was taken from a person aged 18-65 years who received the Ad26.COV2.S COVID-19 vaccine or a placebo. Here the sequenced sample was peripheral blood, taken in a trial of Ad26.COV2.S vaccine versus placebo. CDR3: CASSFETADNEKLFF. In DNA form, the CDR3 reads TGCGCCAGCAGCTTTGAGACAGCCGATAATGAAAAACTGTTTTTT.